The entry below gives a single TCR beta chain sequence along with its context. Using immunoSEQ multiplex PCR, the repertoire was profiled, and TCRdb retains in-frame clones only, with some absent. The sample has tens of thousands of clones; about 89% are singletons. These data belong to a study of blood T cell repertoires in COVID-19. Sequenced: peripheral blood. This clonotype was obtained from a man aged 50 to 60 with COVID-19, enrolled during active disease.

Written as DNA, the CDR3 is TGTGCCACCTCCGAGGTCAGGGGGCTGACTAACTATGGCTACACCTTC. It codes for CATSEVRGLTNYGYTF. J is TRBJ1-2 and V is TRBV28; 8 bases fit TRBD1. The CDR3 has 16 amino acids. Germline CDR1 MDHEN, CDR2 SYDVKM. The J segment lost 0 bases and the V segment lost 10 bases, leaving 13 bases of the junction unmatched.